Listed below are T cell receptor beta chains from one sample, sequenced in a study of blood T cell repertoires in COVID-19. The table came from immunoSEQ multiplex PCR; TCRdb's copy has only in-frame clones and leaves some out. The sample gives around 60,000 clones, roughly 82% of which show up once; more than 5% is in the top ten. The sequenced sample was peripheral blood. These receptors all stem from a woman aged 55-69 years with acute or convalescent COVID-19. Each CDR3 is given with its conserved first and last residue. The D gene is left open where the match is weak. Size tells how often a clone was seen (once, few, many) or the class of an expanded clone, and some rows leave it out.

v_gene	d_gene	abundance	j_gene	CDR3aa	CDR3nt
TRBV6-5	NA	NA	TRBJ2-7	CASRVGSHYEQYF	TGTGCCAGCAGGGTCGGGTCGCACTACGAGCAGTACTTC
TRBV11-2	NA	NA	TRBJ2-2	CASSLARGWTGELFF	TGTGCCAGCAGCTTAGCAAGGGGTTGGACCGGGGAGCTGTTTTTT
TRBV30	NA	NA	TRBJ1-1	CAWSASGDTEAFF	TGTGCCTGGAGTGCGTCAGGGGACACTGAAGCTTTCTTT
TRBV7-2	TRBD2	once	TRBJ2-3	CASSPAPGLAGVTQYF	TGTGCCAGCAGCCCCGCCCCGGGACTAGCGGGGGTTACGCAGTATTTT
TRBV3-1/TRBV3-2	NA	NA	TRBJ1-3	CASSPLAGIPGNTIYF	TGTGCCAGCAGCCCCCTGGCCGGGATCCCTGGAAACACCATATATTTT
TRBV6-5	NA	NA	TRBJ1-2	CANSQASNYGYTF	TGTGCCAACAGTCAGGCTTCTAACTATGGCTACACCTTC
TRBV6-5	NA	NA	TRBJ2-7	CASTSALREQYF	TGTGCCAGCACCTCAGCGCTGAGGGAGCAGTACTTC
TRBV4-2	TRBD2	NA	TRBJ2-4	CASSWDSSGGVAKNIQYF	TGTGCCAGCAGCTGGGATTCTAGCGGAGGTGTAGCCAAAAACATTCAGTACTTC
TRBV9	NA	NA	TRBJ2-2	CASSAGGGGFAGELFF	TGTGCCAGCAGCGCCGGAGGGGGGGGTTTCGCCGGGGAGCTGTTTTTT
TRBV28	NA	NA	TRBJ1-1	CASTPGTLNTEAFF	TGTGCCAGCACCCCAGGGACATTGAACACTGAAGCTTTCTTT
TRBV25-1	TRBD1	NA	TRBJ1-3	CASSDWTGGIGGGNTIYF	TGTGCCAGCAGTGATTGGACAGGGGGCATTGGTGGCGGAAACACCATATATTTT
TRBV24-1	NA	NA	TRBJ2-2	CATSRDGELFF	TGTGCCACCAGTCGGGACGGGGAGCTGTTTTTT
TRBV7-9	NA	NA	TRBJ1-3	CASSYLQGSTLYSGNTIYF	TGTGCCAGCAGCTATCTACAGGGTTCAACCCTCTACTCTGGAAACACCATATATTTT
TRBV19	TRBD2	NA	TRBJ2-7	CASSIGASGNYEQYF	TGTGCCAGTAGTATCGGGGCTAGCGGCAACTACGAGCAGTACTTC
TRBV6-4	TRBD2	NA	TRBJ2-1	CASSLTSGGANEQFF	TGTGCCAGCAGCCTCACTAGCGGAGGGGCCAATGAGCAGTTCTTC
TRBV2	NA	NA	TRBJ1-1	CASREGRLTEAFF	TGTGCCAGCAGGGAAGGCAGGCTCACTGAAGCTTTCTTT
TRBV10-2	NA	NA	TRBJ1-4	CASSWDGGLFF	TGCGCCAGCAGTTGGGACGGGGGACTGTTTTTT
TRBV28	TRBD1	NA	TRBJ2-7	CASSPPGQAIGEQYF	TGTGCCAGCAGCCCCCCGGGACAGGCGATCGGCGAGCAGTACTTC
TRBV10-3	NA	NA	TRBJ1-1	CAISERDTEAFF	TGTGCCATCAGTGAACGGGACACTGAAGCTTTCTTT
TRBV7-9	NA	NA	TRBJ2-7	CASSSTGSSYEQYF	TGTGCCAGCAGCTCGACTGGGAGCTCCTACGAGCAGTACTTC
TRBV27	NA	NA	TRBJ2-6	CASRETGTQGAHLYSGANVLTF	TGTGCCAGCAGGGAAACCGGGACACAAGGGGCCCACCTATACTCTGGGGCCAACGTCCTGACTTTC
TRBV30	NA	NA	TRBJ1-2	CAWSGGPYGYTF	TGTGCCTGGAGTGGGGGGCCCTATGGCTACACCTTC
TRBV2	NA	NA	TRBJ1-6	CASSENRGGGSPLHF	TGTGCCAGCAGTGAGAATAGGGGGGGCGGTTCACCCCTCCACTTT
TRBV19	NA	once	TRBJ1-2	CASSISSTVVNYGYTF	TGTGCCAGTAGTATTAGTTCGACAGTTGTTAACTATGGCTACACCTTC
TRBV29-1	TRBD2	once	TRBJ2-4	CSVTPLGGAKNIQYF	TGCAGCGTTACACCTCTGGGGGGGGCCAAAAACATTCAGTACTTC
TRBV19	NA	NA	TRBJ1-2	CASSREVSGTYGYTF	TGTGCCAGTAGTCGAGAGGTATCGGGAACCTATGGCTACACCTTC
TRBV2	NA	few	TRBJ2-7	CASSEARHYEQYF	TGTGCCAGCAGTGAGGCCCGACACTACGAGCAGTACTTC
TRBV18	NA	once	TRBJ1-2	CASSPKPNSEGYTF	TGTGCCAGCTCACCGAAACCCAATTCTGAGGGCTACACCTTC
TRBV5-4	NA	NA	TRBJ2-2	CASSSLRGHGELFF	TGTGCCAGCAGCTCTCTCAGGGGTCACGGGGAGCTGTTTTTT
TRBV11-3	TRBD1	NA	TRBJ1-1	CASSHDRGPEAFF	TGTGCCAGCAGCCACGACAGGGGGCCTGAAGCTTTCTTT
TRBV5-1	NA	NA	TRBJ1-1	CASSLGGGNTEAFF	TGCGCCAGCAGCTTGGGCGGGGGGAACACTGAAGCTTTCTTT
TRBV2	NA	NA	TRBJ1-4	CASGRQDNEKLFF	TGTGCCAGCGGGCGACAGGATAATGAAAAACTGTTTTTT
TRBV6-1	TRBD1	NA	TRBJ1-1	CASSQGTGREAFF	TGTGCCAGCAGCCAGGGGACAGGACGTGAAGCTTTCTTT
TRBV5-5	NA	NA	TRBJ2-1	CASSPQASSYNEQFF	TGTGCCAGCAGCCCTCAGGCGAGCTCCTACAATGAGCAGTTCTTC
TRBV3-1/TRBV3-2	TRBD1	NA	TRBJ2-1	CASSHRDSYNEQFF	TGTGCCAGCAGCCATCGGGACAGCTACAATGAGCAGTTCTTC
TRBV19	TRBD1	few	TRBJ2-5	CASSANRGETQYF	TGTGCCAGTAGTGCCAACAGGGGAGAGACCCAGTACTTC
TRBV16	NA	NA	TRBJ1-5	CASSQGQINQPQHF	TGTGCCAGCAGCCAAGGGCAGATCAATCAGCCCCAGCATTTT
TRBV19	NA	NA	TRBJ2-1	CASRPSHGAYNEQFF	TGTGCCAGTAGACCTAGCCACGGGGCCTACAATGAGCAGTTCTTC
TRBV18	TRBD1	NA	TRBJ2-3	CASSPGDRGSLDTQYF	TGTGCCAGCTCACCAGGGGACAGGGGGTCTCTGGATACGCAGTATTTT
TRBV5-1	NA	once	TRBJ2-1	CASSSAGSYNEQFF	TGCGCCAGCAGCTCCGCGGGGTCCTACAATGAGCAGTTCTTC
TRBV6-2/TRBV6-3	TRBD1	NA	TRBJ1-5	CASSRASGTGAFRSNQPQHF	TGTGCCAGCAGTCGCGCCTCCGGGACAGGTGCCTTTCGGAGCAATCAGCCCCAGCATTTT
TRBV13	NA	NA	TRBJ1-4	CASSLRNAGTNEKLFF	TGTGCCAGCAGCTTAAGGAACGCGGGAACTAATGAAAAACTGTTTTTT
TRBV2	NA	NA	TRBJ1-2	CASNRVGDGYTF	TGTGCCAGCAATCGGGTAGGCGATGGCTACACCTTC
TRBV6-5	TRBD1	NA	TRBJ1-5	CASRKQGDSNQPQHF	TGTGCCAGCAGAAAACAGGGGGATAGCAATCAGCCCCAGCATTTT
TRBV3-1/TRBV3-2	NA	NA	TRBJ2-7	CASSLYTGTRLYEQYF	TGTGCCAGCAGCCTTTACACCGGGACTCGCCTCTACGAGCAGTACTTC
TRBV5-1	TRBD1	NA	TRBJ2-2	CASSLTGDAGELFF	TGCGCCAGCAGCTTAACAGGGGACGCCGGGGAGCTGTTTTTT
TRBV29-1	TRBD1	NA	TRBJ2-7	CSVQGQANEQYF	TGCAGCGTTCAAGGACAGGCAAACGAGCAGTACTTC
TRBV5-1	NA	NA	TRBJ2-2	CASSLDRDLPGELFF	TGCGCCAGCAGCTTGGACAGGGACCTCCCCGGGGAGCTGTTTTTT